The 16 T cell receptor beta chains in this list originate from one sample, sequenced in a study of OX40 agonist ivuxolimab in advanced cancers. This table comes from immunoSEQ multiplex PCR, and its TCRdb copy is limited to in-frame clones, with some not included. Among 20,000 to 30,000 clones listed, almost 80% were seen once. This specimen consisted of CD4+ or CD8+ T cells sorted from blood, obtained in a trial of the OX40 agonist ivuxolimab. The origin of the receptors is an adult with an advanced solid tumor such as melanoma, head and neck, liver or kidney cancer.

The rearrangement joins TRBV2 to TRBJ2-1; 8 bases line up with TRBD2. Germline values: CDR1 SNHLY, CDR2 FYNNEI. V shed 4 bases and J 8 bases; nucleotides not matched to a gene: 10. The CDR3 totals 15 residues. CDR3 protein: CASSAGGTTTDEQFF. As DNA, the CDR3 is TGTGCCAGCAGTGCGGGGGGGACTACTACGGATGAGCAGTTCTTC. The full variable domain, completed using reference TRBV2 and TRBJ2-1, is EPEVTQTPSHQVTQMGQEVILRCVPISNHLYFYWYRQILGQKVEFLVSFYNNEISEKSEIFDDQFSVERPDGSNFTLKIRSTKLEDSAMYFCASSAGGTTTDEQFFGPGTRLTVL.

V usage is TRBV30 and J usage is TRBJ2-2; 13 bases agree with TRBD2. Per germline, CDR1 GTSNPN and CDR2 SVGIG (reference sequence). V lost 7 bases and J lost 7; bases outside the gene matches: 6. The length of the CDR3 is 14 residues. CDR3 nucleotide sequence: TGTGCCTCCACACTAGCGGGGGGGATCGGGGAGCTGTTTTTT. Its translation: CASTLAGGIGELFF.

The chain has TRBV7-9 and TRBJ2-3; D ambiguous. Germline V gene data show CDR1 as SEHNR and CDR2 as FQNEAQ (reference sequence). V lost 5 bases to trimming and J lost 0 bases, with 15 bases between them. This CDR3 region has 16 residues. The CDR3 region has the DNA TGTGCCAGCAGCCAAGACACGTCCTCTAGCACAGATACGCAGTATTTT. Its translation: CASSQDTSSSTDTQYF. Based on the CDR3 plus reference TRBV7-9 and TRBJ2-3, the full variable domain is DTGVSQNPRHKITKRGQNVTFRCDPISEHNRLYWYRQTLGQGPEFLTYFQNEAQLEKSRLLSDRFSAERPKGSFSTLEIQRTEQGDSAMYLCASSQDTSSSTDTQYFGPGTRLTVL.

In this sample, this clone turned up once. V gene TRBV10-3 combines with J gene TRBJ2-3; D perhaps matches TRBD1 (7 bases). Trimming left V 2 bases short and J 3 bases short, with 12 bases between. This CDR3 has 15 residues. From germline, CDR1 is ENHRY and CDR2 SYGVKD. CDR3 region: CAISELRGATDTQYF. The CDR3 DNA reads TGTGCCATCAGTGAGCTCAGGGGGGCAACAGATACGCAGTATTTT.

The rearrangement uses TRBV10-3 and TRBJ2-3; 8 bases are a match to TRBD2. The CDR3 has 15 residues. Germline CDR1 and CDR2: ENHRY and SYGVKD. With 7 bases clipped from V and 2 bases from J, the junction kept 8 bases outside the gene matches. CDR3 residues: CAINEAGAPTDTQYF. The CDR3 DNA sequence: TGTGCCATCAACGAAGCGGGGGCGCCCACAGATACGCAGTATTTT.

A few counts support this clone. The genes are TRBV6-4 and TRBJ2-1, with 8 bases lining up with TRBD2. V was pared by 3 bases and J by 3 bases, with 4 bases of the junction left unmatched. CDR1 MRHNA and CDR2 SNTAGT come from the germline V gene. CDR3 length equals 15 residues. Here the CDR3 reads CASSDTGGSYNEQFF. DNA of the CDR3: TGTGCCAGCAGTGATACGGGGGGGAGCTACAATGAGCAGTTCTTC.

The chain combines TRBV6-5 with TRBJ1-2; 9 bases are a match to TRBD1. J was trimmed by 4 bases and V by 5 bases; bases with no gene match: 8. From germline, CDR1 is MNHEY and CDR2 SVGAGI. This CDR3 region has 15 residues. As DNA, the CDR3 is TGTGCCAGCAGTAAAGACAGGGGGTACGGCTATGGCTACACCTTC. Its translation is CASSKDRGYGYGYTF.

The chain is built from TRBV2 and TRBJ1-5; D is unresolved. Germline loops: CDR1 SNHLY, CDR2 FYNNEI. Trimming removed 1 base from V and 6 bases from J, with 10 bases in between. The CDR3 extends over 14 amino acids. CDR3 amino acids: CASSEVEEGQPQHF. For the CDR3, the DNA is TGTGCCAGCAGTGAAGTCGAGGAGGGTCAGCCCCAGCATTTT.

This chain joins TRBV7-9 and TRBJ1-4; 9 bases align to TRBD1. There are 19 residues in the CDR3. Germline V lookup: CDR1 SEHNR, CDR2 FQNEAQ (reference sequence). V lost 1 base and J lost 0; bases outside the gene matches: 9. CDR3 protein: CASSLGRGQGSATNEKLFF. The CDR3 DNA reads as TGTGCCAGCAGCTTAGGGCGGGGACAGGGTAGCGCAACTAATGAAAAACTGTTTTTT. The entire variable domain, with the rest obtained from reference TRBV7-9 and TRBJ1-4, is as follows: DTGVSQNPRHKITKRGQNVTFRCDPISEHNRLYWYRQTLGQGPEFLTYFQNEAQLEKSRLLSDRFSAERPKGSFSTLEIQRTEQGDSAMYLCASSLGRGQGSATNEKLFFGSGTQLSVL.

This chain joins TRBV5-6 and TRBJ1-3; D is ambiguous. Germline V CDR1 and CDR2: SGHDT, YYEEEE. The CDR3 covers 14 residues. The V and J ends lost 1 base and 2 bases respectively, with 7 bases between them. The CDR3 nucleotides read TGTGCCAGCAGCTTGTTGAGGGCTGGAAACACCATATATTTT. It yields the protein CASSLLRAGNTIYF.

In the case of this clone: A junction boundary mismatches the germline segment, possibly from a read error. The V call is TRBV5-4, the J call TRBJ2-3, with 9 bases fitting TRBD1. Germline CDR1 is SGHNT and CDR2 is YYREEE (reference sequence). The CDR3 consists of 15 residues. This CDR3 is CASGLQGAGTDTQYF. CDR3 sequence (DNA): TGTGCCAGCGGCTTACAGGGGGCGGGCACAGATACGCAGTATTTT.

This clone came up a few times. The chain carries TRBV19 and TRBJ1-5; possibly TRBD1 for D (5 bases). Per germline, CDR1 LNHDA and CDR2 SQIVND (reference sequence). V was shortened by 5 bases and J by 6 bases, with 20 bases between the two germline ends. CDR3 length: 16 amino acids. The chain's CDR3 is CASSYPPPAGVQPQHF. The CDR3 bases are TGTGCCAGTAGTTATCCCCCGCCCGCGGGGGTTCAGCCCCAGCATTTT.

In this sample, this clone turned up a few times. The V call is TRBV2, the J call TRBJ2-2, with 9 bases that match TRBD1. The CDR3 totals 15 residues. The V gene's germline CDR1 is SNHLY and CDR2 FYNNEI. The V and J ends lost 1 base and 7 bases, in that order; junction bases with no gene match: 4. The CDR3 nucleotides read TGTGCCAGCAGTGAAGAACAGGGGGCTGTCGGGGAGCTGTTTTTT. Protein sequence: CASSEEQGAVGELFF. Full variable domain (outside the CDR3, taken from reference TRBV2 and TRBJ2-2): EPEVTQTPSHQVTQMGQEVILRCVPISNHLYFYWYRQILGQKVEFLVSFYNNEISEKSEIFDDQFSVERPDGSNFTLKIRSTKLEDSAMYFCASSEEQGAVGELFFGEGSRLTVL.

This chain connects TRBV14 to TRBJ1-1; TRBD1 matches 9 bases. The CDR3 loop spans 18 amino acids. Germline V gene lookup returns CDR1 SGHDN and CDR2 FVKESK. J gave up 1 base and V 2 bases, and 11 bases lay outside the gene matches. The CDR3 nucleotides are TGTGCCAGCAGCCAAAGGGCGAGGACAGGGGACGCGAACACTGAAGCTTTCTTT. Encoded protein: CASSQRARTGDANTEAFF.

The CDR3 spells CASSPGQLNTGELFF. In DNA form, the CDR3 reads TGCGCCAGCAGCCCAGGACAGCTTAACACCGGGGAGCTGTTTTTT. The chain carries TRBV4-1 and TRBJ2-2, with a weak D call TRBD1 (6 bases). The CDR3 spans 15 residues. Germline V gives CDR1 MGHRA, CDR2 YSYEKL. The V and J ends lost 4 bases and 2 bases respectively, with 11 bases between them.

The chain joins TRBV6-1 to TRBJ1-6, with 8 bases aligning to TRBD1. V was pared by 0 bases and J by 6 bases, with 7 bases of the junction left unmatched. Germline CDR1 MNHNS, CDR2 SASEGT. There are 17 residues in the CDR3. CDR3 sequence reads: CASSEAPGGLSNSPLHF. In DNA form, the CDR3 reads TGTGCCAGCAGTGAAGCCCCAGGGGGCCTGAGTAATTCACCCCTCCACTTT.